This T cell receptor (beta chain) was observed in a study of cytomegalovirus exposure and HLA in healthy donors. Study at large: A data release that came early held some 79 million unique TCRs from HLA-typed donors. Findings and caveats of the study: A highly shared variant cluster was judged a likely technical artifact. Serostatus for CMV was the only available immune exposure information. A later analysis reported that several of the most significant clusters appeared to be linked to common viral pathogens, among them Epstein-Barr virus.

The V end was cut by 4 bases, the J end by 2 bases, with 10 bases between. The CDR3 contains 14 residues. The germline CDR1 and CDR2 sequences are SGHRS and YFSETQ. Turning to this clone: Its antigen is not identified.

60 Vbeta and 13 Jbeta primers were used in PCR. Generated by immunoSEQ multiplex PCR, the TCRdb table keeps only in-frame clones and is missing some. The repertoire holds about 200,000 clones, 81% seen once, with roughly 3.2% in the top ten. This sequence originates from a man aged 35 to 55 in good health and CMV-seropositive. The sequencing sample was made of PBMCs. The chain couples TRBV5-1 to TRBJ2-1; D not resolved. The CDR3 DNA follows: TGCGCCAGCAGCCCCTTGAGCCCCTACAATGAGCAGTTCTTC. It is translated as CASSPLSPYNEQFF.